The rows below give T cell receptor beta chains drawn from one sample of a study of T cells in Graves' hyperthyroidism and ophthalmopathy. MiXCR, run by TCRdb on the multiplex PCR reads, gives a single entry per CDR3 protein. The repertoire holds 270,000 or so distinct CDR3 sequences, with 13% to 15% as singletons. Material: blood. The receptors stem from a woman in her 50s with Graves' hyperthyroidism that later progressed to Graves' ophthalmopathy. Both conserved end residues are part of each CDR3. D genes are given only for firm matches. A row's size may be missing; if present it is once, few, many or a size class.

J gene: TRBJ1-2
D gene: .
CDR3 length: 13
clone size: .
V gene: TRBV5-1
CDR3 protein: CASSLLGENGYTF
CDR3 DNA: TGCGCCAGCAGCTTGCTAGGGGAAAATGGCTACACCTTC

J gene: TRBJ2-3
D gene: .
CDR3 length: 15
clone size: many
V gene: TRBV7-6
CDR3 protein: CASSFYPGATDTQYF
CDR3 DNA: TGTGCCAGCAGCTTCTACCCAGGGGCCACAGATACGCAGTATTTT

J gene: TRBJ2-1
D gene: .
CDR3 length: 15
clone size: few
V gene: TRBV7-6
CDR3 protein: CASSSRGNTYNEQFF
CDR3 DNA: TGTGCCAGCAGCTCTCGCGGAAACACATACAATGAGCAGTTCTTC

J gene: TRBJ2-5
D gene: TRBD2
CDR3 length: 16
clone size: many
V gene: TRBV7-7
CDR3 protein: CASSPRGGRDQETQYF
CDR3 DNA: TGTGCTAGCAGCCCAAGGGGCGGGAGGGACCAAGAGACCCAGTACTTC

J gene: TRBJ2-1
D gene: TRBD1
CDR3 length: 13
clone size: few
V gene: TRBV7-3
CDR3 protein: CASSFTTGGEQFF
CDR3 DNA: TGTGCCAGCAGCTTTACCACAGGGGGTGAGCAGTTCTTC

J gene: TRBJ2-1
D gene: .
CDR3 length: 12
clone size: few
V gene: TRBV19
CDR3 protein: CATSRSGNEQFF
CDR3 DNA: TGTGCCACCTCCCGGAGCGGCAATGAGCAGTTCTTC

J gene: TRBJ2-2
D gene: .
CDR3 length: 13
clone size: many
V gene: TRBV6-1
CDR3 protein: CASSQQNTGELFF
CDR3 DNA: TGTGCCAGCAGTCAACAAAACACCGGGGAGCTGTTTTTT

J gene: TRBJ1-2
D gene: TRBD1
CDR3 length: 13
clone size: many
V gene: TRBV30
CDR3 protein: CAWWGRGIYGYTF
CDR3 DNA: TGTGCCTGGTGGGGCAGGGGGATCTATGGCTACACCTTC

J gene: TRBJ2-3
D gene: .
CDR3 length: 16
clone size: many
V gene: TRBV5-1
CDR3 protein: CASSPGGSGSTDTQYF
CDR3 DNA: TGCGCCAGCAGCCCTGGGGGGAGCGGATCCACAGATACGCAGTATTTT

J gene: TRBJ2-7
D gene: .
CDR3 length: 14
clone size: .
V gene: TRBV11-2
CDR3 protein: CASRDSQGFYEQYF
CDR3 DNA: TGTGCCAGCAGGGACAGCCAGGGCTTCTACGAGCAGTACTTC

J gene: TRBJ2-2
D gene: TRBD1
CDR3 length: 17
clone size: many
V gene: TRBV11-2
CDR3 protein: CASSRYRRGPNTGELFF
CDR3 DNA: TGTGCCAGCAGCCGGTACCGTAGGGGGCCGAACACCGGGGAGCTGTTTTTT

J gene: TRBJ2-2
D gene: .
CDR3 length: 13
clone size: few
V gene: TRBV5-1
CDR3 protein: CASMKRNTGELFF
CDR3 DNA: TGCGCCAGCATGAAACGGAACACCGGGGAGCTGTTTTTT

J gene: TRBJ1-1
D gene: .
CDR3 length: 14
clone size: .
V gene: TRBV5-1
CDR3 protein: CASSLVGSGTEAFF
CDR3 DNA: TGCGCCAGCAGCTTGGTAGGATCGGGCACTGAAGCTTTCTTT

J gene: TRBJ2-6
D gene: .
CDR3 length: 15
clone size: .
V gene: TRBV27
CDR3 protein: CASKTFMSGANVLTF
CDR3 DNA: TGTGCCAGCAAAACATTTATGTCTGGGGCCAACGTCCTGACTTTC

J gene: TRBJ2-7
D gene: .
CDR3 length: 15
clone size: many
V gene: TRBV28
CDR3 protein: CASSLSRGRVYEQYF
CDR3 DNA: TGTGCCAGCAGTTTATCTCGGGGCAGGGTCTACGAGCAGTACTTC

J gene: TRBJ2-2
D gene: .
CDR3 length: 14
clone size: once
V gene: TRBV2
CDR3 protein: CASRARSNTGELFF
CDR3 DNA: TGTGCCAGCAGGGCCAGATCCAACACCGGGGAGCTGTTTTTT

J gene: TRBJ1-2
D gene: .
CDR3 length: 15
clone size: once
V gene: TRBV4-2
CDR3 protein: CASSQERPEGYGYTF
CDR3 DNA: TGTGCCAGCAGCCAAGAGCGACCGGAGGGCTATGGCTACACCTTC

J gene: TRBJ1-6
D gene: TRBD1
CDR3 length: 15
clone size: .
V gene: TRBV5-1
CDR3 protein: CASSLGDSNNSPLHF
CDR3 DNA: TGCGCCAGCAGCTTGGGGGACAGCAATAATTCACCCCTCCACTTT

J gene: TRBJ1-4
D gene: .
CDR3 length: 14
clone size: many
V gene: TRBV5-1
CDR3 protein: CASSLVQGHEKLFF
CDR3 DNA: TGCGCCAGCAGCTTGGTACAGGGACATGAAAAACTGTTTTTT

J gene: TRBJ2-3
D gene: .
CDR3 length: 13
clone size: .
V gene: TRBV10-3
CDR3 protein: CATLKSNTDTQYF
CDR3 DNA: TGTGCCACCCTAAAATCAAACACAGATACGCAGTATTTT

J gene: TRBJ1-4
D gene: TRBD1
CDR3 length: 14
clone size: many
V gene: TRBV6-1
CDR3 protein: CASCGRTGFEKLFF
CDR3 DNA: TGTGCCAGCTGCGGACGGACAGGGTTTGAAAAACTGTTTTTT

J gene: TRBJ1-1
D gene: .
CDR3 length: 12
clone size: many
V gene: TRBV30
CDR3 protein: CAWSVPGMEAFF
CDR3 DNA: TGTGCCTGGAGTGTACCGGGTATGGAAGCTTTCTTT

J gene: TRBJ2-3
D gene: TRBD1
CDR3 length: 16
clone size: many
V gene: TRBV2
CDR3 protein: CASSAFGTGRTDTQYF
CDR3 DNA: TGTGCCAGCAGTGCCTTTGGGACAGGACGCACAGATACGCAGTATTTT

J gene: TRBJ1-1
D gene: TRBD1
CDR3 length: 13
clone size: many
V gene: TRBV30
CDR3 protein: CAWSALRQGEAFF
CDR3 DNA: TGTGCCTGGAGTGCCCTTCGACAGGGGGAAGCTTTCTTT

J gene: TRBJ2-7
D gene: .
CDR3 length: 14
clone size: .
V gene: TRBV15
CDR3 protein: CATSRGGSSYEQYF
CDR3 DNA: TGTGCCACCAGCAGGGGCGGAAGCTCCTACGAGCAGTACTTC

J gene: TRBJ2-3
D gene: .
CDR3 length: 10
clone size: many
V gene: TRBV29-1
CDR3 protein: CSVLANTQYF
CDR3 DNA: TGCAGCGTACTAGCTAATACGCAGTATTTT

J gene: TRBJ2-5
D gene: TRBD2
CDR3 length: 16
clone size: many
V gene: TRBV20-1
CDR3 protein: CSAGTSGTHGRLTQYF
CDR3 DNA: TGCAGTGCGGGGACTAGCGGGACCCATGGCAGATTGACCCAGTACTTC

J gene: TRBJ2-6
D gene: .
CDR3 length: 17
clone size: many
V gene: TRBV24-1
CDR3 protein: CATSDFPSNTGANVLTF
CDR3 DNA: TGTGCCACCAGTGATTTCCCTAGTAACACTGGGGCCAACGTCCTGACTTTC

J gene: TRBJ1-5
D gene: .
CDR3 length: 18
clone size: many
V gene: TRBV5-1
CDR3 protein: CASSFTSRAALPNQPQHF
CDR3 DNA: TGCGCCAGCAGCTTTACTTCCAGGGCGGCTTTACCCAATCAGCCCCAGCATTTT

J gene: TRBJ1-1
D gene: .
CDR3 length: 13
clone size: .
V gene: TRBV2
CDR3 protein: CASTPGLPTEAFF
CDR3 DNA: TGTGCCAGCACCCCCGGACTGCCCACTGAAGCTTTCTTT

J gene: TRBJ1-1
D gene: TRBD1
CDR3 length: 17
clone size: .
V gene: TRBV27
CDR3 protein: CASSRPRDRVENTEAFF
CDR3 DNA: TGTGCCAGCAGTCGCCCTCGGGACAGGGTGGAGAACACTGAAGCTTTCTTT

J gene: TRBJ2-1
D gene: .
CDR3 length: 14
clone size: many
V gene: TRBV20-1
CDR3 protein: CSARATGTLLEQFF
CDR3 DNA: TGCAGTGCTAGAGCTACCGGGACTCTCCTTGAGCAGTTCTTC

J gene: TRBJ2-3
D gene: TRBD1
CDR3 length: 15
clone size: many
V gene: TRBV5-1
CDR3 protein: CASSLLAGGRDTQYF
CDR3 DNA: TGCGCCAGCAGCTTGCTAGCAGGGGGCAGGGATACGCAGTATTTT

J gene: TRBJ1-1
D gene: .
CDR3 length: 13
clone size: many
V gene: TRBV5-6
CDR3 protein: CASSLIQQGEAFF
CDR3 DNA: TGTGCCAGCAGCCTCATACAACAGGGAGAAGCTTTCTTT

J gene: TRBJ2-1
D gene: TRBD2
CDR3 length: 15
clone size: .
V gene: TRBV28
CDR3 protein: CASSSRLAGGYEQFF
CDR3 DNA: TGTGCCAGCAGTTCCCGACTAGCGGGAGGTTATGAGCAGTTCTTC

J gene: TRBJ2-5
D gene: .
CDR3 length: 15
clone size: many
V gene: TRBV13
CDR3 protein: CASSLEGRGQETQYF
CDR3 DNA: TGTGCCAGCAGCTTAGAGGGAAGGGGCCAAGAGACCCAGTACTTC

J gene: TRBJ2-3
D gene: .
CDR3 length: 12
clone size: many
V gene: TRBV20-1
CDR3 protein: CSARVSAQTQYF
CDR3 DNA: TGCAGTGCTAGAGTCTCGGCTCAGACCCAGTATTTT

J gene: TRBJ2-3
D gene: .
CDR3 length: 15
clone size: .
V gene: TRBV11-2
CDR3 protein: CASSVGLLNTDTQYF
CDR3 DNA: TGTGCCAGCAGTGTGGGGCTCCTAAATACAGATACGCAGTATTTT

J gene: TRBJ2-2
D gene: TRBD2
CDR3 length: 16
clone size: many
V gene: TRBV20-1
CDR3 protein: CSASTSGRRYTGELFF
CDR3 DNA: TGCAGTGCGTCGACTAGCGGGAGAAGGTACACCGGGGAGCTGTTTTTT

J gene: TRBJ2-1
D gene: .
CDR3 length: 15
clone size: few
V gene: TRBV4-2
CDR3 protein: CASSQGVSSYNEQFF
CDR3 DNA: TGTGCCAGCAGCCAAGGAGTGAGCTCCTACAATGAGCAGTTCTTC